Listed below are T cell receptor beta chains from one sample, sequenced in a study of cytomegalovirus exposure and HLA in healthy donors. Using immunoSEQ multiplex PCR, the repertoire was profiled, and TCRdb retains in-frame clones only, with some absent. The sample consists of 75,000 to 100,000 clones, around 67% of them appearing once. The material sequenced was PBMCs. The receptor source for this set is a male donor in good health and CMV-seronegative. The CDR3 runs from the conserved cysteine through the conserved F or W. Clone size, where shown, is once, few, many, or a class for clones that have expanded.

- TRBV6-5 CASSYSRPTGANVLTF
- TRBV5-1 CASSYFLYNEQFF
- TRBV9 CASSQRPGHSNTEAFF
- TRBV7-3 CASSFPGGREQYF
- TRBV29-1 CSVDQAGSYEQYF
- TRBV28 CASSFPREWGETQYF
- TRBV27 CASSLSGPLNQPQHF
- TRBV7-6 CASSLAWRGVDSEAFF
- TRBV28 CASSLAGGGTDTQYF
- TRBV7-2 CASSWDRGPYEQYF
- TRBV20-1 CSGDRGETQYF
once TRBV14 CASSQIDSRDIQYF
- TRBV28 CASRPILRGEADTQYF
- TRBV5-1 CASSLAPLAGVREQYF
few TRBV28 CASSLVANTEAFF
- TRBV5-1 CASSLDPREELEQYF
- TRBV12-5 CASGFLGTGSITNTGELFF
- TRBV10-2 CASSEFGDRGLMEPQHF
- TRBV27 CASGTRLAGVNEQFF
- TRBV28 CASSLRGGAYEQYF
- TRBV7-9 CASSLAAIAGGEKLFF
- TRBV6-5 CASRRAGLEQPQHF
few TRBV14 CASSQDDGVFHTQYF
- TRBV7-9 CASSLGGAPSNREQYF
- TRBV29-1 CSVRRTSGREKREQYF
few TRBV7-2 CASSLVPGYEQYF
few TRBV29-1 CSVELGTSYEQYF
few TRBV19 CASSITSGSYEQYF
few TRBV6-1 CASHRQPYEQYF
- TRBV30 CARGRGSSYEQYF
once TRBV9 CASSVDAGYEQYF
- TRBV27 CASSQNRAHEQYF
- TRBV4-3 CASSQQRTGELFF
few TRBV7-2 CASSLDRGSNTGELFF
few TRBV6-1 CASSEEVAGGPLDTQYF
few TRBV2 CASSEALPGRQPQHF
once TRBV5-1 CASSYQTGAVYEQYF
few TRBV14 CASSRGYGEQYF
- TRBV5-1 CASSPRVSDEQFF
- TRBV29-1 CSVKAGGGAYEQYF
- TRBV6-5 CASSYSGRQNTEAFF
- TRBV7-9 CASSSGQRENNEQFF
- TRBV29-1 CSVEEATGWSYEQYF